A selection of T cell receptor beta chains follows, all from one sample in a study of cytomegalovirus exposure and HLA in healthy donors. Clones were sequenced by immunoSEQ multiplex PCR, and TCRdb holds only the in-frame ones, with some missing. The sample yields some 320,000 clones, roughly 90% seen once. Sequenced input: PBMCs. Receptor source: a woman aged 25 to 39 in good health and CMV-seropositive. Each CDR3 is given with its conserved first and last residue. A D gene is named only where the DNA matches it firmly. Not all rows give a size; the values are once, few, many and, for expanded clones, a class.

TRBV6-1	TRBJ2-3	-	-	TGTGCCAGCAGTGAAAGGGTAGCAGCTAGCACAGATACGCAGTATTTT	CASSERVAASTDTQYF
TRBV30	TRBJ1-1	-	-	TGTGCCTGGAGTCCTAGGAGCCTTGAAGCTTTCTTT	CAWSPRSLEAFF
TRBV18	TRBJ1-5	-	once	TGTGCCAGCTCACCATCCCGGGTTCAGGGAAAGGATGGTCAGCCCCAGCATTTT	CASSPSRVQGKDGQPQHF
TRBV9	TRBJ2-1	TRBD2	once	TGTGCCAGCAGCGTATTCGTTGGCGGGAGAGACAATGAGCAGTTCTTC	CASSVFVGGRDNEQFF
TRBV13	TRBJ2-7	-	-	TGTGCCAGCAGCCCGGGGGGCCACTACGAGCAGTACTTC	CASSPGGHYEQYF
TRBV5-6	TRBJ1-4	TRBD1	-	TGTGCCAGCAGCCTCCGGACAGGGACCTATGGTAATGAAAAACTGTTTTTT	CASSLRTGTYGNEKLFF
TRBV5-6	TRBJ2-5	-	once	TGTGCCAGCAGCTTACTATCGGGGACCATGAGGCAAGAGACCCAGTACTTC	CASSLLSGTMRQETQYF
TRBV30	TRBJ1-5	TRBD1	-	TGTGCCTGGAGTGGGGGGACAGGGAGGAATCAGCCCCAGCATTTT	CAWSGGTGRNQPQHF
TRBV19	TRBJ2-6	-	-	TGTGCCAGTAGTACATTGGCGGGGGGGGCCAACGTCCTGACTTTC	CASSTLAGGANVLTF
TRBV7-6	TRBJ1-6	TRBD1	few	TGTGCCAGCAGTGCCGGGACAGGGGGTTCACCCCTCCACTTT	CASSAGTGGSPLHF
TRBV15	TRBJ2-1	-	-	TGTGCCACCAGCAGAGCCACAGGGAACAATGAGCAGTTCTTC	CATSRATGNNEQFF
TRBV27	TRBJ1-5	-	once	TGTGCCAGCAGCCCGGACCCGGATAGCAATCAGCCCCAGCATTTT	CASSPDPDSNQPQHF
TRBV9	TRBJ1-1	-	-	TGTGCCAGCAGCGGCGGGCATAACACTGAAGCTTTCTTT	CASSGGHNTEAFF
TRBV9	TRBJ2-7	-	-	TGTGCCAGCAGCGAGACGTGGATCTGGGGTTACGAGCAGTACTTC	CASSETWIWGYEQYF
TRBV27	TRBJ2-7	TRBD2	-	TGTGCCAGCAGACCTCCGGGACTAGCGGGAATAGGCGAGCAGTACTTC	CASRPPGLAGIGEQYF
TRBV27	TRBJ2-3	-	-	TGTGCCAGCACAAATCCACTCACAGATACGCAGTATTTT	CASTNPLTDTQYF
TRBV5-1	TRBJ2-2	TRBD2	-	TGCGCCAGCAGGAGTAGCGGGGACACCGGGGAGCTGTTTTTT	CASRSSGDTGELFF
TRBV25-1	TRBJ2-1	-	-	TGTGCCAGCAGTGAACGAAGGACGAACTTAGATGAGCAGTTCTTC	CASSERRTNLDEQFF
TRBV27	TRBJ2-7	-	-	TGTGCCAGCAGTCCCCTCCCCGGGGGTGTTAGCTCCTACGAGCAGTACTTC	CASSPLPGGVSSYEQYF
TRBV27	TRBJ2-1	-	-	TGTGCCAGCAGTTCTATACGGGGGAGCTCCTACAATGAGCAGTTCTTC	CASSSIRGSSYNEQFF
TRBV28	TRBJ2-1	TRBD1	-	TGTGCCAGCAGTTTCGGGACAGGGGGCCCCTACAATGAGCAGTTCTTC	CASSFGTGGPYNEQFF
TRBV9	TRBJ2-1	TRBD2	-	TGTGCCAGCAGCGAAGACAGGGGAATAGCGGGAGGGCCCCTGTTTCAGTTCTTC	CASSEDRGIAGGPLFQFF
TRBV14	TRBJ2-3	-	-	TGTGCCAGCAGTCCCCGTGCAGGGGAGGTCACAGATACGCAGTATTTT	CASSPRAGEVTDTQYF
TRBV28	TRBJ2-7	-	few	TGTGCCAGCAGTTTACTGGGGTGGAGGGAGGCCCTCGACGAGCAGTACTTC	CASSLLGWREALDEQYF
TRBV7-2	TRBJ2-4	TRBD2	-	TGTGCCAGCAGCCCTGGGACTAGCGGGTCTCTTCTTCAGTACTTC	CASSPGTSGSLLQYF
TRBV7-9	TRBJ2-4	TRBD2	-	TGTGCCAGCAGCTCATCCAGCGGGGGAAACCTAGCCAAAAACATTCAGTACTTC	CASSSSSGGNLAKNIQYF
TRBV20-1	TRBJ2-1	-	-	TGCAGTGCTGCGGCGTATGAGCAGTTCTTC	CSAAAYEQFF
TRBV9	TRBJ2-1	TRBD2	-	TGTGCCAGCAGCTTCCCACGCCAGCGGGAGTTTTTCCGGGCTTCCTACAATGAGCAGTTCTTC	CASSFPRQREFFRASYNEQFF
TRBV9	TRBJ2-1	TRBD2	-	TGTGCCAGCAGCGTAGAGGAGCGGGGGGGCCCCTACTACAATGAGCAGTTCTTC	CASSVEERGGPYYNEQFF
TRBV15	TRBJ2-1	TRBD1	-	TGTGCCACCAGCAGACCGTCAGGGGGTTCCTACAATGAGCAGTTCTTC	CATSRPSGGSYNEQFF
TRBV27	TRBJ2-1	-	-	TGTGCCAGCAGTGTCCGTCTCCCCTCAGGGGCTGAGCAGTTCTTC	CASSVRLPSGAEQFF
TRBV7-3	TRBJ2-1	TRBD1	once	TGTGCCAGCAGTTTCCGAGGACAGGGAAATGAGCAGTTCTTC	CASSFRGQGNEQFF
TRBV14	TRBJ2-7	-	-	TGTGCCAGCAGCCAATACCGGGGGCCCTACGAGCAGTACTTC	CASSQYRGPYEQYF
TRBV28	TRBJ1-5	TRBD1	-	TGTGCCAGCAGTTTCTGGGACAGTAGCAATCAGCCCCAGCATTTT	CASSFWDSSNQPQHF
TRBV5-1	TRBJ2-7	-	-	TGCGCCAGCAGCTCGACAGGTCCGACTTCCTACGAGCAGTACTTC	CASSSTGPTSYEQYF
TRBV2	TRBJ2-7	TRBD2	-	TGTGCCAGCAGTGCAAGCGGGATGAACGAGCAGTACTTC	CASSASGMNEQYF
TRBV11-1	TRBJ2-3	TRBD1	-	TGTGCCAGCAGCTTAGAGAGGACAGGGGAAGATACGCAGTATTTT	CASSLERTGEDTQYF
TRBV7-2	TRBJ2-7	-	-	TGTGCCAGCAGCCAGAGCTTCGGTAGCTACGAGCAGTACTTC	CASSQSFGSYEQYF
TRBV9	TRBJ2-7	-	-	TGTGCCAGCAGCGTCTTACCGAGCTACGAGCAGTACTTC	CASSVLPSYEQYF
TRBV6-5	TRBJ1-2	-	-	TGTGCCAGCCTCACTAATAGTGGCTACACCTTC	CASLTNSGYTF
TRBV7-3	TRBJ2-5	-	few	TGTGCCAGCAGCTTAAGGGTTGAAGAGACCCAGTACTTC	CASSLRVEETQYF
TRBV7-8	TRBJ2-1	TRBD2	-	TGTGCCAGCAGCGTAGTGAGCGTACTAAGCGGGGGCCAATACAATGAGCAGTTCTTC	CASSVVSVLSGGQYNEQFF